Listed here is a single T cell receptor beta chain. Its target antigen remains unknown. There are no base qualities to consult, and no much larger clone falls within one base. For the CD8 naive samples, CD45RO-negative cells were positively selected for CCR7, yielding a CD45RA+CCR7+ population from which TemRA cells were excluded. The donors were healthy, HIV-negative adults with no recently reported acute infections or vaccinations. Only Caucasian adults living in Nashville, Tennessee, USA were represented among the donors. Blood was collected by leukapheresis, and PBMCs were isolated by Ficoll-Histopaque density gradient centrifugation and then cryopreserved in liquid nitrogen vapor phase. Analytical flow cytometry was used to check the purity and quantity of every magnetically sorted T cell population. Each sorted fraction had its genomic DNA isolated and then quantified by UV absorbance on a Nanodrop 2000c.

This sample stems from a study of shared clonotypes between healthy human individuals (dated by TCRdb to the early 2020s). With respect to the entire study: Two women and a few men aged 18 to 49 years were included in the cohort. The study deeply sequenced blood TCR repertoires of about five healthy adults to estimate repertoire size and the extent of clonotype sharing between individuals. Libraries were prepared and TCR repertoires were sequenced by different laboratories using diverse techniques, in order to increase sequencing depth and limit assay-specific biases. Leukapheresis yielded between about 0.94 and 8.9 billion PBMCs per donor. Per donor, three plates each were used for CD4 naive and CD4 memory, two for CD8 naive, and one for CD8 memory.

Using the deep immunoSEQ assay, multiplex PCR amplified TCR CDR3 regions from genomic DNA. Extracted genomic DNA from each cell subset was spread evenly across all wells of several immunoSEQ 96-well plates, with each plate serving as a replicate. Each replicate PCR for sorted subsets received approximately 200 ng genomic DNA, equal to roughly 29,000 T cell genomes. The purified libraries were quantified using a Qubit 3.0 fluorometer, sized with a Bioanalyzer 2100, and then quantified again using the KAPA Library Quantification kit. Every immunoSEQ 96-well plate was sequenced on a dedicated single-read 150-cycle Illumina NextSeq 550 flow cell. As for the authors' bioinformatics: Because only junctional sequences without quality scores were contained in the immunoSEQ output, filtering matching that applied to full-length reads could not be performed. To assign V/J genes and CDR3, sequences were annotated against IMGT germline references using PyIR, a Python wrapper for IgBLAST v1.9. Any read was removed if the V/J assignment was weak (E-value above 1e-6), the CDR3 was missing, or the read contained stop codons, out-of-frame junctions, or ambiguous translated residues. A V3J clonotype was defined by an identical inferred V gene, J gene, and CDR3 amino acid sequence. The percentage overlap between two repertoires was calculated by dividing the number of shared unique clonotypes by the size of the smaller repertoire. RTK rarefaction, the Chao1 estimator, and Recon v2.1 estimates of unobserved clonotypes were used to assess repertoire richness. Generation probabilities were computed with OLGA for all TCRbeta clonotypes obtained by the gDNA method from a few donors. Entries here come from immuneACCESS through TCRdb and include only in-frame sequences with V and J called. Some clones fail to appear in such tables; in the studies checked, an unresolved V gene covers under half of the shortfall, and the cause of the remainder is unknown. From that table come the V and J calls and clone size; the DNA was used to work out D and trimming. The sample yields 1.5 million to 2.5 million clones; about 95% were counted once. Approximately 1% of the sample rests with the top ten.

Between the V and J ends, shortened by 5 bases and 3 bases respectively, the junction contains 16 bases. According to the germline V gene (reference sequence), CDR1 reads MNHEY and CDR2 reads SMNVEV. The CDR3 starts with the cysteine, ends with the phenylalanine, and has 15 residues. Only CDR3 DNA is held: 45 bases, read in frame from base 1. Paper-wide results and their limitations: Rarefaction of sorted-subset datasets indicated incomplete sequencing despite the large sequencing depth. Across a few donors, around 5.4% of naive CD4, roughly 3.3% of naive CD8, 2.3% of memory CD4, and about 0.44% of memory CD8 clonotypes were shared. Clonotypes shared by all four sorted-subset donors showed higher generation probabilities than non-shared clonotypes. Because the study included only a small number of donors, the genetic and exposure-history diversity represented was limited. Pairwise subsampling led to the expectation that sequencing depth would affect the degree of clonotype sharing among donors. Sampling was restricted to blood, and TCR repertoires in tissue are likely to differ from TCR repertoires in blood. Larger estimated clonotype richness was generally found for naive subsets than for memory subsets.

The receptor comes from a man aged 18 to 29 in good health. The chain joins TRBV27 to TRBJ1-2; TRBD1 is a possible D gene, resting on 5 matching bases. Sample: naive CD8+ T cells sorted from blood. Interpreted using the paper, the cell subset or site label stands for: CD45RA+CCR7+. In nucleotide form, the sequence is TGTGCCAGCAGTCCCTGGGGGACTGGGGACTATGGCTACACCTTC. Its protein reads: CASSPWGTGDYGYTF.